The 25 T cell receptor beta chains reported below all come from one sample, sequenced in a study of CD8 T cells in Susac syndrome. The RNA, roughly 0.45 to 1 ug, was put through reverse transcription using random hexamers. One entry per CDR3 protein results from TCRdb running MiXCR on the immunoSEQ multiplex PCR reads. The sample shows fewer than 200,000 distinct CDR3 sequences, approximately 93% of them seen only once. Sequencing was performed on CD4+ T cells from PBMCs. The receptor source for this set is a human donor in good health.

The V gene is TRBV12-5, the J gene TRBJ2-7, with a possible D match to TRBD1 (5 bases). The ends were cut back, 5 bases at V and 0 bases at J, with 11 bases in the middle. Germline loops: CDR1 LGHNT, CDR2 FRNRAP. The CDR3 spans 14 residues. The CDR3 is CASGPWGLSYEQYF. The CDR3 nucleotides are TGTGCTAGTGGTCCCTGGGGCCTCTCCTACGAGCAGTACTTC.

CDR3 sequence (DNA): TGTGCCAGCAGAAAAGGACCGAACACTGAAGCTTTCTTT. Encoded protein: CASRKGPNTEAFF. This chain links TRBV14 with TRBJ1-1; no definite D call. This CDR3 spans 13 amino acids. V gave up 6 bases and J gave up 1 base, with 9 bases separating them. CDR1 is SGHDN and CDR2 is FVKESK in the germline V gene. Full variable domain (remainder filled in from reference TRBV14 and TRBJ1-1): EAGVTQFPSHSVIEKGQTVTLRCDPISGHDNLYWYRRVMGKEIKFLLHFVKESKQDESGMPNNRFLAERTGGTYSTLKVQPAELEDSGVYFCASRKGPNTEAFFGQGTRLTVV.

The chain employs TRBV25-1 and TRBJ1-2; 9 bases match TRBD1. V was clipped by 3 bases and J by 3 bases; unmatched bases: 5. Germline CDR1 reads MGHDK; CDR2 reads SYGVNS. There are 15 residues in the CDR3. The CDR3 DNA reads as TGTGCCAGCAGTGACCCGGGACAGGGCGACTATGGCTACACCTTC. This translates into CASSDPGQGDYGYTF.

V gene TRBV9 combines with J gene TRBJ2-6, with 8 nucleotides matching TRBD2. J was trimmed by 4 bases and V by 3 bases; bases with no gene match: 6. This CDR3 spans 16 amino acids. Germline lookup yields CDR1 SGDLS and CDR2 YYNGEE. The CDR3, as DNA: TGTGCCAGCAGCGCCGGGGGGGGATCCGGGGCCAACGTCCTGACTTTC. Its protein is CASSAGGGSGANVLTF.

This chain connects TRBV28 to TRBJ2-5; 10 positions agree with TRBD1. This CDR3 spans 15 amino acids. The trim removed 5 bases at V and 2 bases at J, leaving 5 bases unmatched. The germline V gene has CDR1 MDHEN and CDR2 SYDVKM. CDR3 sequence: CASSPGQGVQETQYF. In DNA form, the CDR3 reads TGTGCCAGCAGTCCCGGACAGGGGGTTCAAGAGACCCAGTACTTC.

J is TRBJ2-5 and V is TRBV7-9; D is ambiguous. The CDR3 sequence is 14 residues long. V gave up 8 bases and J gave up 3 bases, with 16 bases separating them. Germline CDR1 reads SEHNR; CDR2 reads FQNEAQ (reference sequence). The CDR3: CASLSSQFKETQYF. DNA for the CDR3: TGTGCCAGCCTTTCTTCGCAGTTCAAAGAGACCCAGTACTTC. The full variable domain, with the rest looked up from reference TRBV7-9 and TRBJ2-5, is DTGVSQNPRHKITKRGQNVTFRCDPISEHNRLYWYRQTLGQGPEFLTYFQNEAQLEKSRLLSDRFSAERPKGSFSTLEIQRTEQGDSAMYLCASLSSQFKETQYFGPGTRLLVL.

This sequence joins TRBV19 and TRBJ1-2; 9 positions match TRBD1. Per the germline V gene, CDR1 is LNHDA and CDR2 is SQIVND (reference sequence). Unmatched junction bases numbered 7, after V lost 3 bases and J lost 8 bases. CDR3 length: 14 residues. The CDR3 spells CASSIGQGILGYTF. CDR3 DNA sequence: TGTGCCAGTAGTATCGGACAGGGGATCCTCGGCTACACCTTC.

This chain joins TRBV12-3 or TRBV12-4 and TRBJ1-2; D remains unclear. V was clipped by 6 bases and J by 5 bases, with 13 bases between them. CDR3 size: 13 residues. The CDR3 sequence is CASSSDSRYGYTF. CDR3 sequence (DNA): TGTGCCAGCAGCTCGGACTCCAGATATGGCTACACCTTC.

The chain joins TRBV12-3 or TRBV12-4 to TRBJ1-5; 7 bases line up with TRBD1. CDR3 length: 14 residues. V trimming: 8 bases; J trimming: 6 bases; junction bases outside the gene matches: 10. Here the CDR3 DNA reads TGTGCCAGCTGCATGACAGGGACTAGTCAGCCCCAGCATTTT. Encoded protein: CASCMTGTSQPQHF.

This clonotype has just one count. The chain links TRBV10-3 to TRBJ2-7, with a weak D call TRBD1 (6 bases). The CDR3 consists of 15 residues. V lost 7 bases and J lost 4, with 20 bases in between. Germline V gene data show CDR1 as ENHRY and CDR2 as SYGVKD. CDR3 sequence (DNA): TGTGCCATCAATGGGGGCAAGACCCCGTTTTACGAGCAGTACGTC. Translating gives CAINGGKTPFYEQYV.

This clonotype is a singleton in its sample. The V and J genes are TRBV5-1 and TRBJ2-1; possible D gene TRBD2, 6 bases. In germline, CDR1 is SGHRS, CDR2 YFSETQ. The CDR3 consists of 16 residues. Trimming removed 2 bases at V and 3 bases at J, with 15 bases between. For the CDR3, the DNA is TGCGCCAGCAGCTTACCGGGACTCAGGATCTACAATGAGCAGTTCTTC. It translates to CASSLPGLRIYNEQFF.

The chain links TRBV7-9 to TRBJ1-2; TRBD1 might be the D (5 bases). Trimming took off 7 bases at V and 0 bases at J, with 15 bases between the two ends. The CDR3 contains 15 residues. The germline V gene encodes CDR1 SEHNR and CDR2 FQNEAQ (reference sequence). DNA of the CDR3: TGTGCCAGCACTTTGTCTGGGACTTCTAACTATGGCTACACCTTC. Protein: CASTLSGTSNYGYTF.

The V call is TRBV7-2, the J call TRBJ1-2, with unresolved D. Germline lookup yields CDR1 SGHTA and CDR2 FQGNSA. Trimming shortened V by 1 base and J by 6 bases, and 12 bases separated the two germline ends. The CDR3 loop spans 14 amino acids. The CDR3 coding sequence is TGTGCCAGCAGCTTAGTAGGGCCCGGGCATGGCTACACCTTC. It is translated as CASSLVGPGHGYTF.

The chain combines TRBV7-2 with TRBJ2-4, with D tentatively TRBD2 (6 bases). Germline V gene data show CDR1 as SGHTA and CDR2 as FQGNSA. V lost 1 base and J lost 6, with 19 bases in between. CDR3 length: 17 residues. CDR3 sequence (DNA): TGTGCCAGCAGCTTAGTTGGGGGTCGGGGAGGTGGAAACATTCAGTACTTC. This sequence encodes CASSLVGGRGGGNIQYF.

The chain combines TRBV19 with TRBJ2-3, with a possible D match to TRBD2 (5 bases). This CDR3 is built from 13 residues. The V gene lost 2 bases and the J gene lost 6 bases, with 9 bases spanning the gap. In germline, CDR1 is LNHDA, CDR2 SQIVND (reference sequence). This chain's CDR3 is CASSISGVDTQYF. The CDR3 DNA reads TGTGCCAGTAGTATATCCGGGGTGGATACGCAGTATTTT.

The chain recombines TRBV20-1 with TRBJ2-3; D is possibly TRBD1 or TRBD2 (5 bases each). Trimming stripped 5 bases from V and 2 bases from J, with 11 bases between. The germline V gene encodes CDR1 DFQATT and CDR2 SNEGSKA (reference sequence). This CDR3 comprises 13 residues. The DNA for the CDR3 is TGCAGTGCTTTTGGGACCCTCACAGATACGCAGTATTTT. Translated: CSAFGTLTDTQYF.

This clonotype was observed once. CDR3 coding DNA: TGTGCCACTAAGAGGACTAGCGGGGGGGCTAGGGAGACCCAGTACTTC. It is translated as CATKRTSGGARETQYF. The gene calls are TRBV28 and TRBJ2-5; 15 nucleotides align to TRBD2. The ends lost 10 bases at V and 5 bases at J; junction bases unmatched: 11. The germline gives CDR1 MDHEN, CDR2 SYDVKM. The CDR3 contains 16 residues.

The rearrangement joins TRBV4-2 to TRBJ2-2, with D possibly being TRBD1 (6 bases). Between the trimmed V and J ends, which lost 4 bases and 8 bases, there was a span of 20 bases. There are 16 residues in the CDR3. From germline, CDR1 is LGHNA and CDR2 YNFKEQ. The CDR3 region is CASSPQLQGLVGELFF. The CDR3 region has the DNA TGTGCCAGCAGCCCCCAACTACAGGGCCTAGTAGGGGAGCTGTTTTTT.

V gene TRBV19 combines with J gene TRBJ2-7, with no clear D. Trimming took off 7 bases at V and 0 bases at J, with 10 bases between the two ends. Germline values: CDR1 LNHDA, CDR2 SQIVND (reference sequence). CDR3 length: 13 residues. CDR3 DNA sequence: TGTGCCAGTAAGGTTTTGAGCTCCTACGAGCAGTACGTC. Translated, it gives CASKVLSSYEQYV.

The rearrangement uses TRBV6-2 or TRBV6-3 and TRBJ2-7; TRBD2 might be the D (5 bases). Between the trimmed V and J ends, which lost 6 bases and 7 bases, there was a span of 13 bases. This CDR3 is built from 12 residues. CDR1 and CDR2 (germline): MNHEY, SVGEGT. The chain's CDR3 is CASSQLGGEQYV. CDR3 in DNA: TGTGCCAGCAGCCAACTAGGTGGTGAGCAGTACGTC.

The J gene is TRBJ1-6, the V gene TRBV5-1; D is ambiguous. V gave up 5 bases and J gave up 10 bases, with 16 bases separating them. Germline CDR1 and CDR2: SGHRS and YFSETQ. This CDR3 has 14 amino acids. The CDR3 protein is CASRREVLGSPLHF. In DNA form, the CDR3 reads TGCGCCAGCAGAAGAGAAGTCTTGGGGTCACCCCTCCACTTT.

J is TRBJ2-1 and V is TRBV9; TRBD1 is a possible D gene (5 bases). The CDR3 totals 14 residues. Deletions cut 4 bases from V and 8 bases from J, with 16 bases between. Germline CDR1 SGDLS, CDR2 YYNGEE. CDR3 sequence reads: CASSTSTVQYEQFF. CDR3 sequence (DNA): TGTGCCAGCAGCACCTCGACAGTACAATATGAGCAGTTCTTC.

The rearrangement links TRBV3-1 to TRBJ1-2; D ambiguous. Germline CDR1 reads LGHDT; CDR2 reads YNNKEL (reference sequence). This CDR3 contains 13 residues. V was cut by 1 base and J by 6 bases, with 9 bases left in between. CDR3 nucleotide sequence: TGTGCCAGCAGCCAAGGTCCTAAGGATGGCTACACCTTC. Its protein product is CASSQGPKDGYTF. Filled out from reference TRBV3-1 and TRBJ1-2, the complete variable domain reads DTAVSQTPKYLVTQMGNDKSIKCEQNLGHDTMYWYKQDSKKFLKIMFSYNNKELIINETVPNRFSPKSPDKAHLNLHINSLELGDSAVYFCASSQGPKDGYTFGSGTRLTVV.

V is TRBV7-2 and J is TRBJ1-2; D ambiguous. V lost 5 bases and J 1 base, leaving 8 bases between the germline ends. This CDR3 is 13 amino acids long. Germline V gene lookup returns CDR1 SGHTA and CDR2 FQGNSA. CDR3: CASSAGINYGYTF. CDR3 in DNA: TGTGCCAGCAGCGCAGGCATTAACTATGGCTACACCTTC.

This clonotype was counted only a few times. The CDR3 DNA follows: TGTGCCAGCAGCCCAGGGTCTGGCACAGATACGCAGTATTTT. It codes for CASSPGSGTDTQYF. The rearrangement joins TRBV7-9 to TRBJ2-3; possible D gene TRBD1, 5 bases. Germline V gives CDR1 SEHNR, CDR2 FQNEAQ (reference sequence). The CDR3 consists of 14 residues. Trimming removed 5 bases from V and 1 base from J, with 10 bases in between. Filled out from reference TRBV7-9 and TRBJ2-3, the complete variable domain reads DTGVSQNPRHKITKRGQNVTFRCDPISEHNRLYWYRQTLGQGPEFLTYFQNEAQLEKSRLLSDRFSAERPKGSFSTLEIQRTEQGDSAMYLCASSPGSGTDTQYFGPGTRLTVL.